This T cell receptor (beta chain) was profiled in a study of control samples from healthy donors and cancer patients. V dropped 0 bases and J dropped 4; count of bases not matched to a gene: 6. The CDR3 has 16 amino acids. Germline V CDR1 and CDR2: MGHDK, SYGVNS. Generated by immunoSEQ multiplex PCR, the TCRdb table keeps only in-frame clones and is missing some. The sample lists some 110,000 clones, roughly 92% occurring once. J is TRBJ1-5 and V is TRBV25-1, with 7 bases lining up with TRBD1. Input material: blood. This sequence was found in a young man in good health. The CDR3 DNA follows: TGTGCCAGCAGTGAATACGCGACAGGGAGGAATCAGCCCCAGCATTTT. Translated: CASSEYATGRNQPQHF.